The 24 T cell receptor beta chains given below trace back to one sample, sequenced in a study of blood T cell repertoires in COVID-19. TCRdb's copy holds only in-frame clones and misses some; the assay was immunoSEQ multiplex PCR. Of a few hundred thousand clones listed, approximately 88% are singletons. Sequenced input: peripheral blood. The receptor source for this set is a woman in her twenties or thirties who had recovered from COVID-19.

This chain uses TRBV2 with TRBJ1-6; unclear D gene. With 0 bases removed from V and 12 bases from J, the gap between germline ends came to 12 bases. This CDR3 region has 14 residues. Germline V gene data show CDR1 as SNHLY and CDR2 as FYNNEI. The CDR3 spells CASSEAPFSGPLHF. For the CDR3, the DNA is TGTGCCAGCAGTGAAGCCCCCTTCTCCGGACCCCTCCACTTT.

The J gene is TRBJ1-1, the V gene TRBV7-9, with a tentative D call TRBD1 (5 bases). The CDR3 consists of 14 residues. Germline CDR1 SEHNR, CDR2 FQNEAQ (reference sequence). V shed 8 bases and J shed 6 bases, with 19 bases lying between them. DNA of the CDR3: TGTGCCAGCTTTCCAGGGCTCGTGCTCTCTGAAGCTTTCTTT. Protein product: CASFPGLVLSEAFF. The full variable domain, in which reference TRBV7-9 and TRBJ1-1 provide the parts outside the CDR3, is DTGVSQNPRHKITKRGQNVTFRCDPISEHNRLYWYRQTLGQGPEFLTYFQNEAQLEKSRLLSDRFSAERPKGSFSTLEIQRTEQGDSAMYLCASFPGLVLSEAFFGQGTRLTVV.

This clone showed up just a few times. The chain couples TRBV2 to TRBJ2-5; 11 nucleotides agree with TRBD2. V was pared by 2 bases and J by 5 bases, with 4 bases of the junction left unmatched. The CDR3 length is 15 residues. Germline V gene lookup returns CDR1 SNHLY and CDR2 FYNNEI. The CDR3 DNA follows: TGTGCCAGCAGTGAAAGGGCTAGCGGGGGGGAGACCCAGTACTTC. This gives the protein CASSERASGGETQYF. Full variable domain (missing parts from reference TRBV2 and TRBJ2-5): EPEVTQTPSHQVTQMGQEVILRCVPISNHLYFYWYRQILGQKVEFLVSFYNNEISEKSEIFDDQFSVERPDGSNFTLKIRSTKLEDSAMYFCASSERASGGETQYFGPGTRLLVL.

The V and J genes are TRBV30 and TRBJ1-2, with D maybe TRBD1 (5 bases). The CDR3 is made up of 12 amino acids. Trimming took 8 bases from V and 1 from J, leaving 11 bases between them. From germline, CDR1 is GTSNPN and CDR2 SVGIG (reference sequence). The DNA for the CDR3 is TGTGCCAGTATGACAGATAACTATGGCTACACCTTC. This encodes CASMTDNYGYTF.

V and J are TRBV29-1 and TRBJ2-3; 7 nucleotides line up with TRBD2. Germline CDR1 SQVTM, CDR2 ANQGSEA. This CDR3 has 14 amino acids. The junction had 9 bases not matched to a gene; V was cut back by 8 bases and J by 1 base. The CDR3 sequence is CSNQRLAGTDTQYF. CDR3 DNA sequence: TGCAGCAACCAGAGGCTAGCGGGCACAGATACGCAGTATTTT.

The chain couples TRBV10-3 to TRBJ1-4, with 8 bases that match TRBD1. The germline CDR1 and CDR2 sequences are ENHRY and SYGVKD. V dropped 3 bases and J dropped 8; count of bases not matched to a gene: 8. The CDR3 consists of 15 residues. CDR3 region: CAISDGGQGSEKLFF. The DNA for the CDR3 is TGTGCCATCAGTGATGGAGGACAGGGAAGCGAAAAACTGTTTTTT.

For the CDR3, the DNA is TGTGCCAGCAGGGGGACAGAACCAGGCTATGAGCAGTTCTTC. It specifies CASRGTEPGYEQFF. The rearrangement joins TRBV28 to TRBJ2-1; 7 positions match TRBD1. Germline CDR1 is MDHEN and CDR2 is SYDVKM. The CDR3 runs 14 residues. V shed 6 bases and J 8 bases; nucleotides not matched to a gene: 10.

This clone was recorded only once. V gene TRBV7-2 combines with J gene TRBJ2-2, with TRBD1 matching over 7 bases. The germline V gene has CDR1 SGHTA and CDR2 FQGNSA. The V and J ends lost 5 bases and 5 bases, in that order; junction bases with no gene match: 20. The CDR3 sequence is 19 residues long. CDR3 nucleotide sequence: TGTGCCAGCAGCCCGCCCCCGGGGAACAGGGGCTTTATTACCGGGGAGCTGTTTTTT. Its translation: CASSPPPGNRGFITGELFF.

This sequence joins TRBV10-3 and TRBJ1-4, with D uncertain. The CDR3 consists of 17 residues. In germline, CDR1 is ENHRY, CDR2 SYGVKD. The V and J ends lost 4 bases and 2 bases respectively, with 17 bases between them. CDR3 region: CAISVEGLGSTNEKLFF. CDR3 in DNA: TGTGCCATCAGTGTCGAGGGATTGGGTTCGACTAATGAAAAACTGTTTTTT.

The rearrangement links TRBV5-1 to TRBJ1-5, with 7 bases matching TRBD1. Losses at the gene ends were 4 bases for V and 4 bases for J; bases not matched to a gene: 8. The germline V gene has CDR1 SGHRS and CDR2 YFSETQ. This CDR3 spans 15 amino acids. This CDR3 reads CASSQSGQVNQPQHF. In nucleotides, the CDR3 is TGCGCCAGCAGCCAATCAGGACAGGTTAATCAGCCCCAGCATTTT.

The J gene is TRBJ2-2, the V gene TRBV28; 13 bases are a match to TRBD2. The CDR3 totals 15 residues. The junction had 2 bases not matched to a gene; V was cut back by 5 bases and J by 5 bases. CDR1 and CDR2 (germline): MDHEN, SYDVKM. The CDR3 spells CASSRTSGGTGELFF. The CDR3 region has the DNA TGTGCCAGCAGTAGGACTAGCGGGGGTACCGGGGAGCTGTTTTTT. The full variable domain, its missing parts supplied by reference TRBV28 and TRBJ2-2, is DVKVTQSSRYLVKRTGEKVFLECVQDMDHENMFWYRQDPGLGLRLIYFSYDVKMKEKGDIPEGYSVSREKKERFSLILESASTNQTSMYLCASSRTSGGTGELFFGEGSRLTVL.

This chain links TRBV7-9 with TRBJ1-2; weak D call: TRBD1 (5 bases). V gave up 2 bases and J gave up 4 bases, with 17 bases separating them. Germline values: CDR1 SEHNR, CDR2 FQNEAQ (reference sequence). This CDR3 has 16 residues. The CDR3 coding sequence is TGTGCCAGCAGCTTAATGGGACTCGTACTCGTCTATGGCTACACCTTC. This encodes CASSLMGLVLVYGYTF.

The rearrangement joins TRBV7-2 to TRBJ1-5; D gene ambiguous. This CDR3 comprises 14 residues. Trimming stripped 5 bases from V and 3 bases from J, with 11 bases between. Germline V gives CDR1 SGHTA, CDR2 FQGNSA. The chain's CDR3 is CASSPPGTNQPQHF. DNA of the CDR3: TGTGCCAGCAGCCCGCCGGGAACCAATCAGCCCCAGCATTTT.

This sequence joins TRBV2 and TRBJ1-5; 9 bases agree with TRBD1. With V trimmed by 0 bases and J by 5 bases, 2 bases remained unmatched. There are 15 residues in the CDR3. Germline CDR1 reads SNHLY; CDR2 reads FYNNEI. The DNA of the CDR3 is TGTGCCAGCAGTGAAGCGGGACAGGGATATCAGCCCCAGCATTTT. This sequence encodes CASSEAGQGYQPQHF.

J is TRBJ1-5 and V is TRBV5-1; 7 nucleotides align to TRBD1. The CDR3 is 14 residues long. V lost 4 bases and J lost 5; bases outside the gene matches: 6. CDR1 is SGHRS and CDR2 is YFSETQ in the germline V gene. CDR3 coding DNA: TGCGCCAGCAGCCTTGGACAGGTAGATCAGCCCCAGCATTTT. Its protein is CASSLGQVDQPQHF.

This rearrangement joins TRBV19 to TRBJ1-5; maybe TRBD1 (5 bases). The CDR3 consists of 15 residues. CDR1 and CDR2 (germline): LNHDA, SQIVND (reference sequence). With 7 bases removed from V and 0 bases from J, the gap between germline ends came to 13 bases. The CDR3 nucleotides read TGTGCCAGTACCCTGGACAATTATAGCAATCAGCCCCAGCATTTT. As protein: CASTLDNYSNQPQHF.

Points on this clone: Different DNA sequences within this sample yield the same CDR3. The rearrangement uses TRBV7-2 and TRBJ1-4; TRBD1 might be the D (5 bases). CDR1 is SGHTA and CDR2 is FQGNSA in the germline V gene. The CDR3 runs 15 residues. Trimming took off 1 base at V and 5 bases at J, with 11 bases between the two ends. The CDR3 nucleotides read TGTGCCAGCAGCTTAGGGGGCGGCTTAAATGAAAAACTGTTTTTT. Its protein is CASSLGGGLNEKLFF.

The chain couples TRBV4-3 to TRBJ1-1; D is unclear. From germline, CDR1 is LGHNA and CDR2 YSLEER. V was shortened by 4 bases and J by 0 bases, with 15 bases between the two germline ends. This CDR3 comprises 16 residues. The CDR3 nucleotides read TGCGCCAGCAGCCCCTCGGGGAAAACCTTGAACACTGAAGCTTTCTTT. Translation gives CASSPSGKTLNTEAFF.

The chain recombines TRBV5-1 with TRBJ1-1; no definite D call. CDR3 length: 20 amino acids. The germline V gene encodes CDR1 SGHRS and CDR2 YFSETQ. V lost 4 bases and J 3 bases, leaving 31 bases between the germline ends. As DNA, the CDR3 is TGCGCCAGCAGCGCGAAAACATCGACGGGAGGTCCCAGGTCGTACACTGAAGCTTTCTTT. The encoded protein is CASSAKTSTGGPRSYTEAFF.

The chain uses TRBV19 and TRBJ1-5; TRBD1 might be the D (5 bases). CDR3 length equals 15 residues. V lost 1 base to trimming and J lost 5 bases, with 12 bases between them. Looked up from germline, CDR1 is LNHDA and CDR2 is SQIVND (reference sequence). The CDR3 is CASSIVGEGDQPQHF. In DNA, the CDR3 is TGTGCCAGTAGTATAGTAGGGGAAGGGGATCAGCCCCAGCATTTT.

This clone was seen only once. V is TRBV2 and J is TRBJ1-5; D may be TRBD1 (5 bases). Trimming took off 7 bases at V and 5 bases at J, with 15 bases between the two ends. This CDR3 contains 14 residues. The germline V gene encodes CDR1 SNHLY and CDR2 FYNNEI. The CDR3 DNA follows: TGTGCCAGCACCAGGCAGGGTTTCGATCAGCCCCAGCATTTT. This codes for CASTRQGFDQPQHF.

The CDR3 DNA reads TGTGCCAGCAGTGAAGCGCAGCGGGGGGCCTACGAGCAGTACTTC. As protein: CASSEAQRGAYEQYF. V gene TRBV2 combines with J gene TRBJ2-7; 9 nucleotides line up with TRBD2. Germline V gene sequence: CDR1 SNHLY, CDR2 FYNNEI. V was pared by 0 bases and J by 2 bases, with 2 bases of the junction left unmatched. The CDR3 has 15 amino acids.

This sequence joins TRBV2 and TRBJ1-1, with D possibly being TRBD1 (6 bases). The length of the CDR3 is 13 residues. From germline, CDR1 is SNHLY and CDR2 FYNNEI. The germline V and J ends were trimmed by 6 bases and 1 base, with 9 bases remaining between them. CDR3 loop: CASRGGRNTEAFF. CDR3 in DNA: TGTGCCAGCAGAGGGGGAAGGAACACTGAAGCTTTCTTT.

CDR3 bases: TGTGCCAGCAGTTTTCCTGGAGGGAACTATGGCTACACCTTC. The encoded protein is CASSFPGGNYGYTF. This sequence joins TRBV28 and TRBJ1-2; D not certain. V gave up 3 bases and J gave up 2 bases, with 10 bases separating them. The CDR3 is made up of 14 amino acids. CDR1 is MDHEN, CDR2 SYDVKM, per germline.